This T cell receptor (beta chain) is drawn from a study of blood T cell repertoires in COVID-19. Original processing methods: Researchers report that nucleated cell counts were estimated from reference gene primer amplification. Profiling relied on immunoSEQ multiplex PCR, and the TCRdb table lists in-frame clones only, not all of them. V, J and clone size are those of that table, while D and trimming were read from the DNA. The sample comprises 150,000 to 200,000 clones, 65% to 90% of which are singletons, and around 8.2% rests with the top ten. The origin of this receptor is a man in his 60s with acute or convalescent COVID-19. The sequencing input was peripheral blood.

CDR3 loop: CASSPPGGAGNYGYTF. CDR3 DNA sequence: TGTGCCAGCTCACCACCGGGGGGAGCAGGGAACTATGGCTACACCTTC. J is TRBJ1-2 and V is TRBV18; D is possibly TRBD1 (5 bases). CDR1 and CDR2 (germline): KGHSH, LQKENI. Trimming left V 0 bases short and J 2 bases short, with 13 bases between. CDR3 length: 16 residues.